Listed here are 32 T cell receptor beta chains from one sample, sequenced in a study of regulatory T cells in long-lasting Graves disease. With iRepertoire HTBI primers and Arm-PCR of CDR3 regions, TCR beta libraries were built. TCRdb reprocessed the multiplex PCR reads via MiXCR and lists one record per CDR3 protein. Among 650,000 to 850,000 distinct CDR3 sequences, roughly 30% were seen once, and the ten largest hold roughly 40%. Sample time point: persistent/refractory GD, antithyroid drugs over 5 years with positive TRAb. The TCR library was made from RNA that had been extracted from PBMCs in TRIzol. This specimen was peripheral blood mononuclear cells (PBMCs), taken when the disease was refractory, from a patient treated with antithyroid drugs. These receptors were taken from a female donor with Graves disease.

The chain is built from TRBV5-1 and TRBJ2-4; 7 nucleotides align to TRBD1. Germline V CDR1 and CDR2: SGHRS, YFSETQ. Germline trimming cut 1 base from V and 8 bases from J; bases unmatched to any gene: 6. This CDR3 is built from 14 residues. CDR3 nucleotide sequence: TGCGCCAGCAGCTTGAACAGGGGAGACGACATTCAGTACTTC. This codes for CASSLNRGDDIQYF.

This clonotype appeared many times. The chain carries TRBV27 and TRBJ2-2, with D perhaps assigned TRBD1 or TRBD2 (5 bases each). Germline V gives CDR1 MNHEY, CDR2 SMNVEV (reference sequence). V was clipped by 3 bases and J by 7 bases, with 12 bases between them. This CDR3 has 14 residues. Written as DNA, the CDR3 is TGTGCCAGCAGTTTGGTGAGGGGCGGCGGGGAGCTGTTTTTT. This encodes CASSLVRGGGELFF.

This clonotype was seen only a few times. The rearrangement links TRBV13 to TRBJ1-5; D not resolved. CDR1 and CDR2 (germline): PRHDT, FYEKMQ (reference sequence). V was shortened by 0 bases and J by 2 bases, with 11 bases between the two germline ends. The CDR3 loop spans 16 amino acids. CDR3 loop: CASSLGAAKGNQPQHF. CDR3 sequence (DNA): TGTGCCAGCAGCTTAGGGGCCGCGAAGGGCAATCAGCCCCAGCATTTT. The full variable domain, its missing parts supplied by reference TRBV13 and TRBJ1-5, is AAGVIQSPRHLIKEKRETATLKCYPIPRHDTVYWYQQGPGQDPQFLISFYEKMQSDKGSIPDRFSAQQFSDYHSELNMSSLELGDSALYFCASSLGAAKGNQPQHFGDGTRLSIL.

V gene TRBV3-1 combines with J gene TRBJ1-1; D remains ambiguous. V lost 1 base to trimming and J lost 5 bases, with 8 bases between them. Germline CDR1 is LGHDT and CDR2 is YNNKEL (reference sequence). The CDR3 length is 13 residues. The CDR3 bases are TGTGCCAGCAGCCAAGTTGGGAGGACTGAAGCTTTCTTT. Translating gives CASSQVGRTEAFF.

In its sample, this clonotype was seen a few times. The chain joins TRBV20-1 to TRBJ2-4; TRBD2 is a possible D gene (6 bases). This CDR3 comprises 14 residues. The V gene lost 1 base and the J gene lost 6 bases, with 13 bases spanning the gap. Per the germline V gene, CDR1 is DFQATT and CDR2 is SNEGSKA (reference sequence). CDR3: CSARGRDGGNIQYF. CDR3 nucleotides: TGCAGTGCTAGAGGCCGGGACGGGGGAAACATTCAGTACTTC.

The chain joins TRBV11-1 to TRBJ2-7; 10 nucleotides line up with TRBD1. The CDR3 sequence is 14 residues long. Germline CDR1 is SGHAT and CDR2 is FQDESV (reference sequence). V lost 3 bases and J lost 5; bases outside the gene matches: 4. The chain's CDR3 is CASSLSGTGDEQYF. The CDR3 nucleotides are TGTGCCAGCAGCTTGTCCGGGACAGGGGACGAGCAGTACTTC.

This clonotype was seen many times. Here the CDR3 reads CASSLESNTEAFF. CDR3 coding DNA: TGTGCCAGCAGTTTGGAATCGAACACTGAAGCTTTCTTT. V and J are TRBV12-3 or TRBV12-4 and TRBJ1-1, with D unclear. The CDR3 is 13 amino acids. Deletions cut 3 bases from V and 1 base from J, with 6 bases between.

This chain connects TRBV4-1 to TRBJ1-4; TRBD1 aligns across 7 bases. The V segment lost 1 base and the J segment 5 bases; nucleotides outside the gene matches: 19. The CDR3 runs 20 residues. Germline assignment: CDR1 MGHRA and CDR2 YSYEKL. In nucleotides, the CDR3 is TGCGCCAGCAGCCAAGCCGGTATCGCCGGGACAGCAAACGCGAATGAAAAACTGTTTTTT. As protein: CASSQAGIAGTANANEKLFF.

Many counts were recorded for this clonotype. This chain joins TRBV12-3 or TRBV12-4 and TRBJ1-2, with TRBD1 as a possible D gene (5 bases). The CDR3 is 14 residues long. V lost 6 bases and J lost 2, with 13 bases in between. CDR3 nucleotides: TGTGCCAGCAGCCAAAGGGACGGAAACTATGGCTACACCTTC. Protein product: CASSQRDGNYGYTF.

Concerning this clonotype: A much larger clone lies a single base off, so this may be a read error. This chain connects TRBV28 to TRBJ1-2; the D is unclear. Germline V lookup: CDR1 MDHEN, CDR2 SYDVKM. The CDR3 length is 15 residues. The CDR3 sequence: CAGSLLLWGNYGYTF. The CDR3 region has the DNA TGTGCCGGCAGTTTATTGCTGTGGGGTAACTATGGCTACACCTTC.

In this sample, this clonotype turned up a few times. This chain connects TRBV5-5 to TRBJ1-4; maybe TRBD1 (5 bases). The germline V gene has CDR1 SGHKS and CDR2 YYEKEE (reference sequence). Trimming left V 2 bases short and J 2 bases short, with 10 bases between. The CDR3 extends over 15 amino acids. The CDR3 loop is CASSFGGVTNEKLFF. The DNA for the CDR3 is TGTGCCAGCAGCTTCGGGGGGGTGACTAATGAAAAACTGTTTTTT.

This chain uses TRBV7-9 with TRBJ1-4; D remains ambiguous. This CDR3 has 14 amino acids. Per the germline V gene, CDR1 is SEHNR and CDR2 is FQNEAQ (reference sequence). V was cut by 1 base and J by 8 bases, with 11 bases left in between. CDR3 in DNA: TGTGCCAGCAGCTTAGAGTGGTCGGAGGAAAAACTGTTTTTT. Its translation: CASSLEWSEEKLFF. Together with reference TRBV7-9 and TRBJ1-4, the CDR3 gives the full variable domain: DTGVSQNPRHKITKRGQNVTFRCDPISEHNRLYWYRQTLGQGPEFLTYFQNEAQLEKSRLLSDRFSAERPKGSFSTLEIQRTEQGDSAMYLCASSLEWSEEKLFFGSGTQLSVL.

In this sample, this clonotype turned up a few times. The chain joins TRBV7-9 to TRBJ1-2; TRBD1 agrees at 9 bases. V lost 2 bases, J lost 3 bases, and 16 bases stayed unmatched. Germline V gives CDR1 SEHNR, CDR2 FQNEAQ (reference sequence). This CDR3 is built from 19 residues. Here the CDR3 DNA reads TGTGCCAGCAGCTTACCCAGTACCGATTCGAGACAGGGGGACTATGGCTACACCTTC. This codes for CASSLPSTDSRQGDYGYTF.

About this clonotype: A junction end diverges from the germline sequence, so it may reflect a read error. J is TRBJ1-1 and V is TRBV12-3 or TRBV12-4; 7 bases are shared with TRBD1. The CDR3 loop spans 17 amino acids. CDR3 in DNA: TGTGCCAGCAGCTTAGTATGGACCAACGGACAGGACAATGAAGCTTTCTTT. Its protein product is CASSLVWTNGQDNEAFF.

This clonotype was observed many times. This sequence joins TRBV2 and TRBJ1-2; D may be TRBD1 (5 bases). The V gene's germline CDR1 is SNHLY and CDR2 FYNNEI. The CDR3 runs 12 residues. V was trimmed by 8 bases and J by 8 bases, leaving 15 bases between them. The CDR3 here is CASRDGPSGYTF. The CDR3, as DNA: TGTGCCAGCCGGGACGGTCCTAGCGGCTACACCTTC.

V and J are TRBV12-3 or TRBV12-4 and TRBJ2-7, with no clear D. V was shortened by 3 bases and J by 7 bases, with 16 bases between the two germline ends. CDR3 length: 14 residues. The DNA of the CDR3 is TGTGCCAGCAGTTTTTACGTCCCAAGTAGTGAGCAGTACTTC. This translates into CASSFYVPSSEQYF.

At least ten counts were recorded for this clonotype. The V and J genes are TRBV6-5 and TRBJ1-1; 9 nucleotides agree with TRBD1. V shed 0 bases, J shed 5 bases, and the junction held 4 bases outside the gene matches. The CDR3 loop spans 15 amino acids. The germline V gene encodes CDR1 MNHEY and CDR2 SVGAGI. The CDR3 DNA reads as TGTGCCAGCAGTTACTCGACAGGGGGAGGGACTGAAGCTTTCTTT. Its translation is CASSYSTGGGTEAFF.

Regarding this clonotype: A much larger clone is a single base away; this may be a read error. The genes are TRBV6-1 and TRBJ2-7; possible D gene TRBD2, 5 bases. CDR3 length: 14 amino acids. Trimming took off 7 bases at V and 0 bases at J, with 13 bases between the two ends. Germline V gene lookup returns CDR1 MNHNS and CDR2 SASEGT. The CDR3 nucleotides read TGTGCCAGCAAAGCGGAGGCCCCCTCCTACGAGCAGTACTTC. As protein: CASKAEAPSYEQYF.

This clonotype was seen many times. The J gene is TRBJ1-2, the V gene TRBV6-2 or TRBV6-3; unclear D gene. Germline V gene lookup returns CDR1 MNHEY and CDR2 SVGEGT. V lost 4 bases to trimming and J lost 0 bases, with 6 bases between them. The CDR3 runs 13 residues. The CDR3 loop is CASSFVPNYGYTF. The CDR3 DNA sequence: TGTGCCAGCAGTTTTGTCCCTAACTATGGCTACACCTTC.

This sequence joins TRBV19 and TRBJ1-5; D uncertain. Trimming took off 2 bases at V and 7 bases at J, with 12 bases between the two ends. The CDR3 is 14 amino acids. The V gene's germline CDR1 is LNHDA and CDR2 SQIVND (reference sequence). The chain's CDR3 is CASSISVGVQPQHF. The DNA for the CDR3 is TGTGCCAGTAGTATATCCGTTGGGGTGCAGCCCCAGCATTTT.

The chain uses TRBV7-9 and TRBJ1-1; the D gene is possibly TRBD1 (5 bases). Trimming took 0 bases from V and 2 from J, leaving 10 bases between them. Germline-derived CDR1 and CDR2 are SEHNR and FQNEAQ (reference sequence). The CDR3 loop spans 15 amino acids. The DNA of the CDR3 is TGTGCCAGCAGCTTAGCGTACAGGTCTAACACTGAAGCTTTCTTT. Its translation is CASSLAYRSNTEAFF.

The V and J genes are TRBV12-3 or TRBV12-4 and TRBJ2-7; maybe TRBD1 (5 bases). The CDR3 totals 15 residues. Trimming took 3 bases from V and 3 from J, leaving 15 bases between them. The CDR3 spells CASSLPRRGYYEQYF. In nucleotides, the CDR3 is TGTGCCAGCAGTTTGCCCCGTAGGGGATACTACGAGCAGTACTTC.

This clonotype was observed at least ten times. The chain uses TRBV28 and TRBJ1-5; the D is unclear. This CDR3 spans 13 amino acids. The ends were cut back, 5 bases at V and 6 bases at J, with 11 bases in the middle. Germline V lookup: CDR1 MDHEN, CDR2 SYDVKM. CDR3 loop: CASSPLSGQPQHF. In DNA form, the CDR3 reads TGTGCCAGCAGTCCTCTTTCAGGTCAGCCCCAGCATTTT.

CDR3 bases: TGTGCCAGCGGACAACAGGCCATGAACACTGAAGCTTTCTTT. It translates to CASGQQAMNTEAFF. This rearrangement joins TRBV10-3 to TRBJ1-1; possibly TRBD1 for D (5 bases). Per the germline V gene, CDR1 is ENHRY and CDR2 is SYGVKD. This CDR3 region has 14 residues. V was pared by 10 bases and J by 0 bases, with 15 bases between.

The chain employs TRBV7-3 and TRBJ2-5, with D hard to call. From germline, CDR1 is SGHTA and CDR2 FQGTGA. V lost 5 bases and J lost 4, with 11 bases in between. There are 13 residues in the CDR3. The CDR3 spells CASSRAFGETQYF. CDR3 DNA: TGTGCCAGCAGCCGCGCGTTCGGAGAGACCCAGTACTTC.

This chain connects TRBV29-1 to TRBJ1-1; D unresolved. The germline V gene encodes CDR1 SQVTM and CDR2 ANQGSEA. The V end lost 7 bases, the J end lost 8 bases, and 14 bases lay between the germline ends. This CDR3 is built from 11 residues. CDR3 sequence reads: CSAAPMGEAFF. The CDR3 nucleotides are TGCAGCGCCGCACCGATGGGGGAAGCTTTCTTT.

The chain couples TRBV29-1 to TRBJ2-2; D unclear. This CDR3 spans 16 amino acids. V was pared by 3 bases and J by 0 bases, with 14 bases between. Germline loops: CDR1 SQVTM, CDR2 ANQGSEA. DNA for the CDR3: TGCAGCGTTGAGGCAGGCGACGGAGCGAACACCGGGGAGCTGTTTTTT. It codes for CSVEAGDGANTGELFF.

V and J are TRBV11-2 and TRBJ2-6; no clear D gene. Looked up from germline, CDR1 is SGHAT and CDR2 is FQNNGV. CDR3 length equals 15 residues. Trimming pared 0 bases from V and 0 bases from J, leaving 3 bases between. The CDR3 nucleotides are TGTGCCAGCAGCTTAGACCGCTCTGGGGCCAACGTCCTGACTTTC. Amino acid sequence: CASSLDRSGANVLTF. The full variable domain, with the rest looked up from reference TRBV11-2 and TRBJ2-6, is EAGVAQSPRYKIIEKRQSVAFWCNPISGHATLYWYQQILGQGPKLLIQFQNNGVVDDSQLPKDRFSAERLKGVDSTLKIQPAKLEDSAVYLCASSLDRSGANVLTFGAGSRLTVL.

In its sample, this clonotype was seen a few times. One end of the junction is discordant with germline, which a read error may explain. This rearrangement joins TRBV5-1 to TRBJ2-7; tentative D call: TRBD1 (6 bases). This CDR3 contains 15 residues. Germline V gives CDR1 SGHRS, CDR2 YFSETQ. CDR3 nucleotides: TGCGCCAGCAGGTTGGGACACCTAGACTCCTACGAGCAGTACTTC. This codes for CASRLGHLDSYEQYF.

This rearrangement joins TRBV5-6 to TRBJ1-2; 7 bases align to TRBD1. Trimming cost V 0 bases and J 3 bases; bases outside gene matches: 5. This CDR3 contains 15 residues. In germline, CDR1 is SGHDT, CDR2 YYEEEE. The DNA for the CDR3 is TGTGCCAGCAGCTTGGGGGACAGAACCTACTATGGCTACACCTTC. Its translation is CASSLGDRTYYGYTF. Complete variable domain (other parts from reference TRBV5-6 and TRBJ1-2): DAGVTQSPTHLIKTRGQQVTLRCSPKSGHDTVSWYQQALGQGPQFIFQYYEEEERQRGNFPDRFSGHQFPNYSSELNVNALLLGDSALYLCASSLGDRTYYGYTFGSGTRLTVV.

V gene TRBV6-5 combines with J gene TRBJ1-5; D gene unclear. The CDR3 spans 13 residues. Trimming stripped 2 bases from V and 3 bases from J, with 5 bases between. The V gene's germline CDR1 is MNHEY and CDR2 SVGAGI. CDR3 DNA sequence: TGTGCCAGCAGTTACATTGTCAATCAGCCCCAGCATTTT. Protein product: CASSYIVNQPQHF.

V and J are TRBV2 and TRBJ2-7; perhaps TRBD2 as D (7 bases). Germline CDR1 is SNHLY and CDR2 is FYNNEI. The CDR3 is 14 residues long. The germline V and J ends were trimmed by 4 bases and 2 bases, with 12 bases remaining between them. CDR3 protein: CASSAEGGTYEQYF. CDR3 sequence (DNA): TGTGCCAGCAGTGCAGAGGGGGGGACCTACGAGCAGTACTTC.